These 5 T cell receptor beta chains originate from one sample sequenced in a study of CXCR3-negative and CXCR3-positive naive CD8 T cells. Broader study findings: Naive cells with CXCR3 showed TRB CDR3s that were more hydrophobic than those in CXCR3-negative naive cells.

Via 5' RACE with UMI labels, TRB cDNA libraries were prepared. Reanalyzing the 5' RACE reads, TCRdb keeps one entry per CDR3 protein, without DNA. The table for this sample gives approximately 100,000 distinct CDR3 sequences. Their antigens are not known. Sequences were obtained from naive CXCR3+ CD8+ T cells from blood. Indicated subset: CD45RO-CCR7+CD27+CD95- naive CD8+ T cells expressing CXCR3 (TNR3+). These receptors were obtained from a human donor in good health. Some clones in this sample may be carry-over from other donors' samples.

The chain links TRBV20-1 to TRBJ2-7; without DNA, the TCRdb call of TRBD2 cannot be checked. Germline V lookup: CDR1 DFQATT, CDR2 SNEGSKA (reference sequence). The CDR3 extends over 16 amino acids. This CDR3 reads CSARGGDSGTFYEQYF.

The chain couples TRBV5-1 to TRBJ2-1; absent DNA, TCRdb's TRBD2 call cannot be checked. The CDR3 has 17 amino acids. The V gene's germline CDR1 is SGHRS and CDR2 YFSETQ. The CDR3: CASSLRLAGDAYNEQFF.

This chain joins TRBV2 and TRBJ2-2; TCRdb designates TRBD2, a call that cannot be tested without DNA. The CDR3 runs 14 residues. Per germline, CDR1 SNHLY and CDR2 FYNNEI. CDR3 in amino acids: CACRPSGSAGELFF.

The chain uses TRBV15 and TRBJ1-6. The V gene's germline CDR1 is LNHNV and CDR2 YYDKDF (reference sequence). The CDR3 is 15 residues long. This CDR3 is CATSRDRGVDSPLHF.

The chain couples TRBV28 to TRBJ2-1. The length of the CDR3 is 14 residues. Per the germline V gene, CDR1 is MDHEN and CDR2 is SYDVKM. This CDR3 reads CASGSGSSYNEQFF.